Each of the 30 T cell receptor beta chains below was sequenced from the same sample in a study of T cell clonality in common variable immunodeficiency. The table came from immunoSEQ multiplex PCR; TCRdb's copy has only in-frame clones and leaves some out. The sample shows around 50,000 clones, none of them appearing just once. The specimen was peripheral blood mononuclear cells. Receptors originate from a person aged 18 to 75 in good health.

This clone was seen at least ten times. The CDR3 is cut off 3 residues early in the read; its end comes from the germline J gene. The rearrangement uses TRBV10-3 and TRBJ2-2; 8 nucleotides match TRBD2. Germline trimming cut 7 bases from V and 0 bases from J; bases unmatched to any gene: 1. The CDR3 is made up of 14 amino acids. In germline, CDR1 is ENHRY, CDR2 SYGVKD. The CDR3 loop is CAIKTSANTGELFF. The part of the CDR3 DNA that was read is TGTGCCATCAAGACTAGCGCGAACACCGGGGAG.

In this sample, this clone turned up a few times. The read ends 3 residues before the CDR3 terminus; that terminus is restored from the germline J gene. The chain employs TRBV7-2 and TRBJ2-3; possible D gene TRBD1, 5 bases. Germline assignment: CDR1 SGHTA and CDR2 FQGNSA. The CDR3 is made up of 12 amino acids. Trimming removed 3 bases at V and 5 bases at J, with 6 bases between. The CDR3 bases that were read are TGTGCCAGCAGCTTGCAGGGAGATACG. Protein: CASSLQGDT. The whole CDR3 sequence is CASSLQGDTQYF.

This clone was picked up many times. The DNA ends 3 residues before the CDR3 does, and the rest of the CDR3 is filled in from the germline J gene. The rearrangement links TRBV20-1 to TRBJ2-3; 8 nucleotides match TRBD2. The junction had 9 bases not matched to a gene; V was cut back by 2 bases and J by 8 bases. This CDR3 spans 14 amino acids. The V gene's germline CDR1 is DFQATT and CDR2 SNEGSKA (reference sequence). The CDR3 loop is CSARTGTSRGTQYF. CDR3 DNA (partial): TGCAGTGCTAGAACGGGGACTAGTCGCGGTACG.

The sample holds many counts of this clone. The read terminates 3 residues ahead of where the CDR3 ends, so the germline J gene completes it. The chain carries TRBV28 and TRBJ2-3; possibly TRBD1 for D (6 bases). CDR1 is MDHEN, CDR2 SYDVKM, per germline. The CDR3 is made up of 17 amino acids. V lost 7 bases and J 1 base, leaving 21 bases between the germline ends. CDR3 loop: CASTINPGENGTDTQYF. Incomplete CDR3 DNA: TGTGCCAGCACTATCAATCCAGGGGAAAATGGCACAGATACG.

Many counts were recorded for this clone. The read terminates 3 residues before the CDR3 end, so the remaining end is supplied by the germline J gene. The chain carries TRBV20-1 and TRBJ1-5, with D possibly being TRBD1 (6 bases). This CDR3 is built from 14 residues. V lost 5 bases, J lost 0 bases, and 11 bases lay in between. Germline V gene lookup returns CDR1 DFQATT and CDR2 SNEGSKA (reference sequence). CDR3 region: CSAGRGYSNQPQHF. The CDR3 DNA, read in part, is TGCAGTGCTGGCAGGGGTTATAGCAATCAGCCC.

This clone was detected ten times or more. Incomplete CDR3 DNA: TGTGCCAGCAGCCATAACAATGTCAGGGGT. Encoded protein: CASSHNNVRG. The whole CDR3 is CASSHNNVRGAFF. The chain is built from TRBV14 and TRBJ1-1, with D tentatively TRBD1 (6 bases). The DNA ends 3 residues before the CDR3 does, and the rest of the CDR3 is filled in from the germline J gene. CDR1 and CDR2 (germline): SGHDN, FVKESK. The CDR3 has 13 residues.

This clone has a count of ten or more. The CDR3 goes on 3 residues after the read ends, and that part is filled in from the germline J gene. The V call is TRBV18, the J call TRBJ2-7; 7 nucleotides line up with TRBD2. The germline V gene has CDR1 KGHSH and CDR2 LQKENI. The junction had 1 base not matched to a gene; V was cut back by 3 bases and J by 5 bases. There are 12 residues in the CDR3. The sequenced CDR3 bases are TGTGCCAGCTCACCTGCGGGGGACGAG. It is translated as CASSPAGDE. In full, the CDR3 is CASSPAGDEQYF.

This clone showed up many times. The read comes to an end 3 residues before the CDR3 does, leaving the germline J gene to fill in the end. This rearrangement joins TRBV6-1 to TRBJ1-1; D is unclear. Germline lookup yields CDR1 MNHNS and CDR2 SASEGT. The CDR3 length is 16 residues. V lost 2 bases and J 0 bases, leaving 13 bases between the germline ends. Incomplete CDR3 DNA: TGTGCCAGCAGTGAATGGATAGAACAGTTGAACACTGAA. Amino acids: CASSEWIEQLNTE. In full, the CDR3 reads CASSEWIEQLNTEAFF.

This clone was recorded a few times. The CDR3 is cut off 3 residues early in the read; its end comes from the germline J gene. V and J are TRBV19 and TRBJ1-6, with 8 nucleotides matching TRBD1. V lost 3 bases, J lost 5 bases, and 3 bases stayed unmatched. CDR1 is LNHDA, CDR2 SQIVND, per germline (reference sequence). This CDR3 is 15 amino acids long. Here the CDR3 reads CASSIRQGNNSPLHF. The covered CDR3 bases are TGTGCCAGTAGTATTCGACAGGGGAATAATTCACCC.

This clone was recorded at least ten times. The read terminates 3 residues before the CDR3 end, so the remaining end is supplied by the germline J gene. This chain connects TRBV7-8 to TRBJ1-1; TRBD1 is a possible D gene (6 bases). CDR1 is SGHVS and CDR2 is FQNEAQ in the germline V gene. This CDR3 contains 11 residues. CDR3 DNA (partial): TGTGCCAGCAGCTTACAGGGGGAA. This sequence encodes CASSLQGE. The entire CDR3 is CASSLQGEAFF.

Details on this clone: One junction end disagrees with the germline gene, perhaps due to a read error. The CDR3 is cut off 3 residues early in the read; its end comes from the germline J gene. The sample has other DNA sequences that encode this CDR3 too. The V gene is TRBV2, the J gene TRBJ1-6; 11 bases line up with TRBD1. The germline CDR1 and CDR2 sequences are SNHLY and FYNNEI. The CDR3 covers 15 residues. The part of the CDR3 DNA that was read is TGTGCCAGCAAAAGGGGGACAGGGGGTAATTCGCCC. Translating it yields CASKRGTGGNSP. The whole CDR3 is CASKRGTGGNSPLHF.

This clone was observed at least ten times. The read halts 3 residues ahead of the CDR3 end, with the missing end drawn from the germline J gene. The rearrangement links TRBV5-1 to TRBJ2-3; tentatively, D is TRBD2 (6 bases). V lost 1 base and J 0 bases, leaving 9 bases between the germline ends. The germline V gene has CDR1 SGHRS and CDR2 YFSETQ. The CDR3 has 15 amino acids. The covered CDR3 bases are TGCGCCAGCAGCTTGTCCGGGACTAGCACAGATACG. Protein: CASSLSGTSTDT. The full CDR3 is CASSLSGTSTDTQYF.

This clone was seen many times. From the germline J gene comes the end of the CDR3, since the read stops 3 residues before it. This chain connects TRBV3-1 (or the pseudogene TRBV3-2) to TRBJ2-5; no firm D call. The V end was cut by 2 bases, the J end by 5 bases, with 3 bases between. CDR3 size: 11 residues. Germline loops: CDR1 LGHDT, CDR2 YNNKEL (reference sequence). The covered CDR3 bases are TGTGCCAGCAGCCAACTGGAGACC. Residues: CASSQLET. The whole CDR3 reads CASSQLETQYF.

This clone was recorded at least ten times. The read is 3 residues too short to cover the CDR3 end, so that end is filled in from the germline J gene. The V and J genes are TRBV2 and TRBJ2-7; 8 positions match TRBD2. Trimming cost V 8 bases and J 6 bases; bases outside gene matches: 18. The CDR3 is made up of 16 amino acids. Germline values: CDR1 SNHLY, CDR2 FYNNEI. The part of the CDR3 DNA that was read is TGTGCCAGCTCCGGGGGGGTAGTGGGACGGAACTTCGAG. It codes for CASSGGVVGRNFE. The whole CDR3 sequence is CASSGGVVGRNFEQYF.

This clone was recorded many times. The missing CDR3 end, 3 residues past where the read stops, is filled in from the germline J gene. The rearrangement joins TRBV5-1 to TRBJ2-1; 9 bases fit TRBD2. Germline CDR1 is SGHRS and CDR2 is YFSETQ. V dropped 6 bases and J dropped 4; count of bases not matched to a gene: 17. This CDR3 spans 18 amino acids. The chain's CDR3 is CASKLRSTGLAAYNEQFF. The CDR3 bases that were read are TGCGCCAGCAAATTGCGGTCGACGGGACTAGCAGCATACAATGAG. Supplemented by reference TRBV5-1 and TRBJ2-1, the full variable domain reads KAGVTQTPRYLIKTRGQQVTLSCSPISGHRSVSWYQQTPGQGLQFLFEYFSETQRNKGNFPGRFSGRQFSNSRSEMNVSTLELGDSALYLCASKLRSTGLAAYNEQFFGPGTRLTVL.

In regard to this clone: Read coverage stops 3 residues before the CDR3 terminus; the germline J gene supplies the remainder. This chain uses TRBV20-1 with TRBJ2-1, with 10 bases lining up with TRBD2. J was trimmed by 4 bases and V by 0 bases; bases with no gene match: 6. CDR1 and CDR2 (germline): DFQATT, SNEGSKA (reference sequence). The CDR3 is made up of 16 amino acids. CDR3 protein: CSARDVGTSEYNEQFF. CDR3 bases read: TGCAGTGCTAGAGACGTAGGGACTAGCGAATACAATGAG.

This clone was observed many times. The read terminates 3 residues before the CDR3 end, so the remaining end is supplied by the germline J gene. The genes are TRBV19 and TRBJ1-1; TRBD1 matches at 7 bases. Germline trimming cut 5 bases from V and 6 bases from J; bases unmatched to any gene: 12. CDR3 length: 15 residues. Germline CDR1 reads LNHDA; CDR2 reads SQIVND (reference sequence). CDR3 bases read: TGTGCCAGTAGTCCCGCCCAGGGGGTGATGGCTGAA. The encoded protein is CASSPAQGVMAE. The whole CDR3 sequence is CASSPAQGVMAEAFF.

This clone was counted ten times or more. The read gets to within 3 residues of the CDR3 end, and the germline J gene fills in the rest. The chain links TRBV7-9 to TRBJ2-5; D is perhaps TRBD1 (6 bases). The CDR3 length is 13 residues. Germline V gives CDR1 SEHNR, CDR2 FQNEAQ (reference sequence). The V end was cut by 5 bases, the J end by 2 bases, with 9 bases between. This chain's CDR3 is CASSRTEQETQYF. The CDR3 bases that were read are TGTGCCAGCAGCCGGACAGAGCAAGAGACC.

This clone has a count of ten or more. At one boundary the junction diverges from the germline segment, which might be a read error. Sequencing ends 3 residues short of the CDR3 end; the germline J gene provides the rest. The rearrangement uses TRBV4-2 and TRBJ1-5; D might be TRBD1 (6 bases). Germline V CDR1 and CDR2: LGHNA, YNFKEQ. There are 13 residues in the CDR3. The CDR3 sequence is CASSQGQNQPQHF. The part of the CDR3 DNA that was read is TGCGCCAGCAGCCAAGGACAGAATCAGCCC.

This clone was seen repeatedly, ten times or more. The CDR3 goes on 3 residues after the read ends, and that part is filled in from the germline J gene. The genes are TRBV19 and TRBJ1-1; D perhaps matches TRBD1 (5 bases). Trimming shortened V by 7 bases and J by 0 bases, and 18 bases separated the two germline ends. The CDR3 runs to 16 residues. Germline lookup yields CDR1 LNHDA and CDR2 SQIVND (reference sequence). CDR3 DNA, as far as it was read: TGTGCCAGTAAAGGGGCCGCCCGAGTGCTGAACACTGAA. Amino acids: CASKGAARVLNTE. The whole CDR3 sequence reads CASKGAARVLNTEAFF.

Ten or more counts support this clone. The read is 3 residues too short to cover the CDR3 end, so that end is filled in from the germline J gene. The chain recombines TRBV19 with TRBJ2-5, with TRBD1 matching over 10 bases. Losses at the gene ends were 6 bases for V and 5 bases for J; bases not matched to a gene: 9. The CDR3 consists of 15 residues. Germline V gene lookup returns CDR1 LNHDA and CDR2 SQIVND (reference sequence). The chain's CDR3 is CASSRTGGIMETQYF. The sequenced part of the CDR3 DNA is TGTGCCAGTAGCCGGACAGGGGGAATCATGGAGACC.

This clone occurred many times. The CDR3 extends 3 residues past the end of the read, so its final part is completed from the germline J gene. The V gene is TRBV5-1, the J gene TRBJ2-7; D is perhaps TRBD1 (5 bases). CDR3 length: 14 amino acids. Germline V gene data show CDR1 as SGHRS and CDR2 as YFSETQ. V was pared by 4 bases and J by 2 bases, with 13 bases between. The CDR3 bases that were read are TGCGCCAGCAGCGTGACAGCCGCGACCTACGAG. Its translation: CASSVTAATYE. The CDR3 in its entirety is CASSVTAATYEQYF.

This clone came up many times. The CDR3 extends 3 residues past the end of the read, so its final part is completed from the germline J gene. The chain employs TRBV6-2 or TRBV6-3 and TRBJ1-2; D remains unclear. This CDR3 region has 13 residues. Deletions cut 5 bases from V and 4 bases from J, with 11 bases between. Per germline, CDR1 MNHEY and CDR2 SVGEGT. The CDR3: CASSPSDIYGYTF. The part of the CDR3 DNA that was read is TGTGCCAGCAGTCCCTCAGATATCTATGGC.

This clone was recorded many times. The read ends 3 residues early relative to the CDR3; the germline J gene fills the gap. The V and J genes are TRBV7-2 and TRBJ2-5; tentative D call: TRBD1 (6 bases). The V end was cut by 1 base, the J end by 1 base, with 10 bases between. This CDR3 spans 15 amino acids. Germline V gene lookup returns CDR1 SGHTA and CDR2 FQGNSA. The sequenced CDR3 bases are TGTGCCAGCAGCTTAGTAGGGGACATCCAAGAGACC. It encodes CASSLVGDIQET. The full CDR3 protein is CASSLVGDIQETQYF.

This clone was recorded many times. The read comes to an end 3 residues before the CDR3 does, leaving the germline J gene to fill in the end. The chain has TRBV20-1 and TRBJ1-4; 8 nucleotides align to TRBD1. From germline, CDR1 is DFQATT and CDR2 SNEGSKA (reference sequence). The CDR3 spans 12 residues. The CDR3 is CSAATGERKLFF. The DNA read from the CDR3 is TGCAGTGCCGCGACAGGGGAAAGGAAA.

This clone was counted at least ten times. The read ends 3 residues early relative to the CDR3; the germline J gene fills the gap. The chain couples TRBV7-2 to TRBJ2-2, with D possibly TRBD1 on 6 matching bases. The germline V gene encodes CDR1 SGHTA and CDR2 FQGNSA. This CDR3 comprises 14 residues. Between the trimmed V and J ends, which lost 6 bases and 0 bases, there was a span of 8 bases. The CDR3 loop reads CASRRQANTGELFF. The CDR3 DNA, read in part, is TGTGCCAGCAGGAGACAGGCGAACACCGGGGAG.

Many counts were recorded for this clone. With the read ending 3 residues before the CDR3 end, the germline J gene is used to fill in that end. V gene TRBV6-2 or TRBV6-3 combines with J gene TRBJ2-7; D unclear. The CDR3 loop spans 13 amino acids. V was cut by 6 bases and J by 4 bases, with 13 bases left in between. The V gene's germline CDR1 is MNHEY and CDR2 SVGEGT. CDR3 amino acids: CASSLPYSYEQYF. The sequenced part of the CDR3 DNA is TGTGCCAGCAGCCTTCCTTACAGTTACGAG.

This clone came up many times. CDR3 amino acids: CASSLVGGGDGYTF. The part of the CDR3 DNA that was read is TGTGCCAGCAGCTTGGTCGGGGGTGGGGATGGC. V is TRBV5-4 and J is TRBJ1-2; a weak D match, TRBD1 (5 bases). The CDR3 goes on 3 residues after the read ends, and that part is filled in from the germline J gene. The CDR3 contains 14 residues. The germline CDR1 and CDR2 sequences are SGHNT and YYREEE (reference sequence). V was shortened by 0 bases and J by 6 bases, with 12 bases between the two germline ends.

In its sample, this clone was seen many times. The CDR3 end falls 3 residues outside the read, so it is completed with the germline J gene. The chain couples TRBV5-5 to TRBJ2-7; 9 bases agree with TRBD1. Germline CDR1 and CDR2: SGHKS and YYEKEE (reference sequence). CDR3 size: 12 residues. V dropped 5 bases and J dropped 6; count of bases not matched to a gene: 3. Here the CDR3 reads CASSQTGGEQYF. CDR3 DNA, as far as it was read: TGTGCCAGCAGTCAGACAGGGGGCGAG. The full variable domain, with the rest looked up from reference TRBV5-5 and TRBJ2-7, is DAGVTQSPTHLIKTRGQQVTLRCSPISGHKSVSWYQQVLGQGPQFIFQYYEKEERGRGNFPDRFSARQFPNYSSELNVNALLLGDSALYLCASSQTGGEQYFGPGTRLTVT.

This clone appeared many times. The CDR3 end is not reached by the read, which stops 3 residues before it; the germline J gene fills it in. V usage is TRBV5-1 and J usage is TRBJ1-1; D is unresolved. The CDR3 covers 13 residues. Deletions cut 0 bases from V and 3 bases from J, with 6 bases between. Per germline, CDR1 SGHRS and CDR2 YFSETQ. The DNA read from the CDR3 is TGCGCCAGCAGCTTGGCTCTAGACACTGAA. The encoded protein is CASSLALDTE. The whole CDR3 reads CASSLALDTEAFF.